This T cell receptor beta chain was profiled in a study of blood T cell repertoires in COVID-19. Study-wide context: There were acute and convalescent COVID-19 samples, and they came from the United States, Italy and Spain.

Generated by immunoSEQ multiplex PCR, the TCRdb table keeps only in-frame clones and is missing some. The data contain about 310,000 clones, 80% to 90% of them singletons. Per germline, CDR1 MNHNS and CDR2 SASEGT. The CDR3 consists of 16 residues. V was shortened by 2 bases and J by 6 bases, with 17 bases between the two germline ends. The chain couples TRBV6-1 to TRBJ2-4; D perhaps matches TRBD2 (6 bases). This TCR derives from a man aged 30 to 45 who had recovered from COVID-19. Sequenced sample: PBMCs or T cells enriched from blood (not recorded which). CDR3 coding DNA: TGTGCCAGCAGTGAAAGGGCAGGCGGGGTGGGAAACATTCAGTACTTC. Its translation: CASSERAGGVGNIQYF.